The 14 T cell receptor beta chains listed next were all sequenced from one sample in a study of CD8 T cells in ankylosing spondylitis. TCRdb used MiXCR to reprocess the 5' RACE reads, holding one entry per CDR3 protein. The sample shows 85,000 to 100,000 distinct CDR3 sequences, 8.5% to 9% of them seen only once. Sequenced material: blood, either unsorted or a sorted T cell fraction (not recorded which). All receptors come from a male donor with ankylosing spondylitis or in good health (not recorded which).

Ten or more counts support this clonotype. The V gene is TRBV15, the J gene TRBJ2-2; tentatively, D is TRBD2 (6 bases). Germline V lookup: CDR1 LNHNV, CDR2 YYDKDF (reference sequence). V was clipped by 0 bases and J by 2 bases, with 10 bases between them. The CDR3 covers 16 residues. CDR3 protein: CATSRDPGVNTGELFF. The CDR3 nucleotides read TGTGCCACCAGCAGAGATCCGGGGGTAAACACCGGGGAGCTGTTTTTT.

The chain recombines TRBV6-2 or TRBV6-3 with TRBJ2-1; 10 nucleotides match TRBD2. Per the germline V gene, CDR1 is MNHEY and CDR2 is SVGEGT. The V segment lost 5 bases and the J segment 10 bases; nucleotides outside the gene matches: 11. CDR3 length: 15 amino acids. In nucleotides, the CDR3 is TGTGCCAGCAGTGCGCAAGCGGGGGGGCCATTCGAGCAGTTCTTC. Amino acid sequence: CASSAQAGGPFEQFF.

This sequence joins TRBV6-5 and TRBJ1-1; D is perhaps TRBD1 (6 bases). The CDR3 has 13 amino acids. Germline assignment: CDR1 MNHEY and CDR2 SVGAGI. Trimming shortened V by 4 bases and J by 0 bases, and 6 bases separated the two germline ends. CDR3 sequence reads: CASSWTVNTEAFF. As DNA, the CDR3 is TGTGCCAGCAGTTGGACAGTGAACACTGAAGCTTTCTTT.

The chain combines TRBV19 with TRBJ2-7; 10 positions match TRBD1. CDR1 is LNHDA, CDR2 SQIVND, per germline (reference sequence). The length of the CDR3 is 13 residues. V was clipped by 6 bases and J by 5 bases; unmatched bases: 4. CDR3 protein: CASRRTGGNEQYF. CDR3 DNA: TGTGCCAGTAGGAGGACAGGGGGTAACGAGCAGTACTTC.

This clonotype was seen repeatedly, ten times or more. This chain links TRBV27 with TRBJ2-7; tentatively, D is TRBD1 (6 bases). Trimming removed 3 bases from V and 1 base from J, with 10 bases in between. The germline gives CDR1 MNHEY, CDR2 SMNVEV (reference sequence). The CDR3 has 14 amino acids. As DNA, the CDR3 is TGTGCCAGCAGTTTCGGGACACCTTCCTACGAGCAGTACTTC. Protein product: CASSFGTPSYEQYF.

This clonotype was seen many times. The V call is TRBV6-2 or TRBV6-3, the J call TRBJ1-2; D unresolved. V was cut by 0 bases and J by 8 bases, with 10 bases left in between. From germline, CDR1 is MNHEY and CDR2 SVGEGT. This CDR3 spans 13 amino acids. CDR3: CASSYSMEGGYTF. CDR3 bases: TGTGCCAGCAGTTACTCGATGGAAGGAGGCTACACCTTC.

This clonotype was detected ten times or more. CDR3 residues: CASSLKPGLVVNTQYF. DNA of the CDR3: TGTGCCAGCAGCTTGAAGCCGGGACTAGTAGTGAATACGCAGTATTTT. The chain recombines TRBV5-7 with TRBJ2-3; 8 nucleotides agree with TRBD2. TRBV5-7 counts as an open reading frame of uncertain function. The CDR3 consists of 16 residues. Trimming took 1 base from V and 7 from J; bases not matched to a gene: 11.

The chain combines TRBV6-4 with TRBJ2-3; 9 bases fit TRBD2. The V gene end was trimmed by 3 bases and the J gene end by 4 bases; junction bases not matched to a gene: 5. This CDR3 spans 15 amino acids. Germline CDR1 and CDR2: MRHNA and SNTAGT. CDR3 loop: CASSESSGEADTQYF. The CDR3 DNA reads TGTGCCAGCAGTGAATCTAGCGGGGAGGCAGATACGCAGTATTTT.

This clonotype has more than one count but fewer than ten. The chain joins TRBV7-9 to TRBJ2-7; 8 bases fit TRBD1. The germline V gene encodes CDR1 SEHNR and CDR2 FQNEAQ (reference sequence). This CDR3 is built from 13 residues. The trim removed 3 bases at V and 4 bases at J, leaving 2 bases unmatched. The CDR3 loop reads CASSFRDRYEQYF. As DNA, the CDR3 is TGTGCCAGCAGCTTCCGGGACAGGTACGAGCAGTACTTC.

This clonotype was observed a few times. CDR3 residues: CASNKPGQGVSYEQYF. In DNA, the CDR3 is TGTGCCAGCAACAAACCGGGACAGGGAGTTTCCTACGAGCAGTACTTC. The chain uses TRBV28 and TRBJ2-7; 9 nucleotides match TRBD1. The V segment lost 7 bases and the J segment 1 base; nucleotides outside the gene matches: 11. This CDR3 has 16 amino acids. The germline gives CDR1 MDHEN, CDR2 SYDVKM.

This clonotype has just a few counts. This sequence joins TRBV14 and TRBJ2-1, with a tentative D call TRBD2 (6 bases). Between the trimmed V and J ends, which lost 4 bases and 7 bases, there was a span of 14 bases. CDR1 SGHDN and CDR2 FVKESK come from the germline V gene. The CDR3 loop spans 14 amino acids. CDR3: CASSPGLAFNEQFF. The DNA of the CDR3 is TGTGCCAGCAGCCCGGGACTCGCGTTTAATGAGCAGTTCTTC.

This clonotype was seen ten or more times. The V and J genes are TRBV5-8 and TRBJ1-5, with a tentative D call TRBD1 (5 bases). The V end lost 4 bases, the J end lost 3 bases, and 17 bases lay between the germline ends. The germline CDR1 and CDR2 sequences are SGHTS and YDEGEE. The CDR3 is 16 amino acids. CDR3 nucleotides: TGTGCCAGCAGCGCGGGACGTCCCACATTCAATCAGCCCCAGCATTTT. It yields the protein CASSAGRPTFNQPQHF.

This clonotype was observed a handful of times. This chain uses TRBV6-1 with TRBJ2-7, with 8 bases aligning to TRBD1. Looked up from germline, CDR1 is MNHNS and CDR2 is SASEGT. Trimming took 4 bases from V and 0 from J; bases not matched to a gene: 14. This CDR3 region has 18 residues. The CDR3 is CASSGAGTGTGSSYEQYF. CDR3 coding DNA: TGTGCCAGCAGTGGAGCCGGAACCGGGACAGGAAGCTCCTACGAGCAGTACTTC.

This clonotype was observed at least ten times. The chain couples TRBV5-1 to TRBJ2-7, with D perhaps matching TRBD1 or TRBD2 (5 bases each). V dropped 0 bases and J dropped 2 bases, with 9 bases sitting between them. The CDR3 extends over 14 amino acids. Germline assignment: CDR1 SGHRS and CDR2 YFSETQ. CDR3 nucleotide sequence: TGCGCCAGCAGCTTGGCCCTGGGACCCTACGAGCAGTACTTC. Translating gives CASSLALGPYEQYF.